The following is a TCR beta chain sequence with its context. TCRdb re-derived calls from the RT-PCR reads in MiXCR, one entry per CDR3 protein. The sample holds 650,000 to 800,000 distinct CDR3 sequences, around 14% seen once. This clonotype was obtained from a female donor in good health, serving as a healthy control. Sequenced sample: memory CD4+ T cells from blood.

CDR3: CSARGLAGLGETQYF. The CDR3 nucleotides read TGCAGTGCTAGGGGCCTAGCGGGATTGGGAGAGACCCAGTACTTC. V usage is TRBV20-1 and J usage is TRBJ2-5; 9 bases are shared with TRBD2. After removal of 3 bases from V and 4 bases from J, the junction contained 9 bases not matched to a gene. The germline gives CDR1 DFQATT, CDR2 SNEGSKA (reference sequence). The CDR3 runs to 15 residues.